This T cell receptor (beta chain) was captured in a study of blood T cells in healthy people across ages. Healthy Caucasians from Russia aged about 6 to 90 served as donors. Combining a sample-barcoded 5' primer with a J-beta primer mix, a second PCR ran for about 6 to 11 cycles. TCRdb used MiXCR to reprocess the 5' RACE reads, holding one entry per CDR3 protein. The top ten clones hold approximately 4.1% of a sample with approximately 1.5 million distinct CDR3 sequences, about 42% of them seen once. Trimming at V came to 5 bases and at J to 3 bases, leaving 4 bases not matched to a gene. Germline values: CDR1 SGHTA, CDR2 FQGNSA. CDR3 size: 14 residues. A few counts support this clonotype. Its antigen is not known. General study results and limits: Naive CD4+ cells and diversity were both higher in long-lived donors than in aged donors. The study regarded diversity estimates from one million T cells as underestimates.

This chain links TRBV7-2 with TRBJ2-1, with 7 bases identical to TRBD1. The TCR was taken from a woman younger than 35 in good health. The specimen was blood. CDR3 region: CASSGNRGYNEQFF. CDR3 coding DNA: TGTGCCAGCAGCGGGAACAGGGGCTACAATGAGCAGTTCTTC. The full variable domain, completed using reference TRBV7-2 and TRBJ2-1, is GAGVSQSPSNKVTEKGKDVELRCDPISGHTALYWYRQSLGQGLEFLIYFQGNSAPDKSGLPSDRFSAERTGGSVSTLTIQRTQQEDSAVYLCASSGNRGYNEQFFGPGTRLTVL.